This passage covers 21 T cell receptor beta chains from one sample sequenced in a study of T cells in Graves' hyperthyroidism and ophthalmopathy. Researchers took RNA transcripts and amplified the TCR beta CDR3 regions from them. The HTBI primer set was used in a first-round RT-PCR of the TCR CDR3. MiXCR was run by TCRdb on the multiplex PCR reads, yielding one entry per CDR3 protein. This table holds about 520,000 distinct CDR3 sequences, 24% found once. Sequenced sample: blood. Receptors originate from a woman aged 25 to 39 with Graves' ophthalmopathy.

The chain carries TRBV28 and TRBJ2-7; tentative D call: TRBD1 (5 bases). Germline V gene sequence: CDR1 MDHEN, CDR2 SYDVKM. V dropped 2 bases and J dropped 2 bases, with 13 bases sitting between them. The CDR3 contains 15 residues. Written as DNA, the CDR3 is TGTGCCAGCAGTTTAATGGCAGGGTGGACCTACGAGCAGTACTTC. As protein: CASSLMAGWTYEQYF.

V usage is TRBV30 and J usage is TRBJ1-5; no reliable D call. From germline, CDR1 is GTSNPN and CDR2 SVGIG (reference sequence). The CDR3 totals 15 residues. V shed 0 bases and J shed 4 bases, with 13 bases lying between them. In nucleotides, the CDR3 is TGTGCCTGGAGTGTACGTGATAGGAGGAATCAGCCCCAGCATTTT. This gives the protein CAWSVRDRRNQPQHF.

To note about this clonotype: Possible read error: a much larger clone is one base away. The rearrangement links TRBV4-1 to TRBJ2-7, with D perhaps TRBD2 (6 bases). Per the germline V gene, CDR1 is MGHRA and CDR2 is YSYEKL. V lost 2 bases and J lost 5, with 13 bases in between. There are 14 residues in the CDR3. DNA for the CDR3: TGCGCCAGCAGCCAAACCGGGGGTTACGACGAGCAGTACGTC. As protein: CASSQTGGYDEQYV.

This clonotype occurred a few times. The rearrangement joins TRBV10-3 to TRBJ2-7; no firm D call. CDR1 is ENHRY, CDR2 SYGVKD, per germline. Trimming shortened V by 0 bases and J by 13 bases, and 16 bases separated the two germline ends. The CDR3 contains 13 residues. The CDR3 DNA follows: TGTGCCATCAGTGAGTCGAGTCAGGACCGCGTCTACTTC. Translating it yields CAISESSQDRVYF.

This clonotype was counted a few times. The chain's CDR3 is CAWSSDSDYGYTF. CDR3 DNA sequence: TGTGCCTGGAGTTCGGACAGTGACTATGGCTACACCTTC. This chain joins TRBV30 and TRBJ1-2, with D perhaps TRBD1 (6 bases). Trimming left V 2 bases short and J 3 bases short, with 10 bases between. Germline V gene sequence: CDR1 GTSNPN, CDR2 SVGIG (reference sequence). The CDR3 has 13 amino acids.

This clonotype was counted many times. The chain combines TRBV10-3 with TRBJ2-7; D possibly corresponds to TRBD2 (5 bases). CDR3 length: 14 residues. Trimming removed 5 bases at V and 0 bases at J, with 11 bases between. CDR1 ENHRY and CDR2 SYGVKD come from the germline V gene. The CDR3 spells CAISSGQSSYEQYF. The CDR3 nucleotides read TGTGCCATCAGTAGCGGCCAATCCTCCTACGAGCAGTACTTC.

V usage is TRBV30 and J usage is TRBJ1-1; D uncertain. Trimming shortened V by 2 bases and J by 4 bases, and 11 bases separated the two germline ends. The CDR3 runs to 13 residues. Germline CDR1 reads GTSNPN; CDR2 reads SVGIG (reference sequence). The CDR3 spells CAWSRVMGTEAFF. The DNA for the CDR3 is TGTGCCTGGAGTAGGGTGATGGGCACTGAAGCTTTCTTT.

The CDR3 sequence is CASSYPGPGTFF. The CDR3 DNA reads TGTGCCAGCAGTTACCCTGGGCCCGGGACTTTCTTT. The gene calls are TRBV28 and TRBJ1-1; no firm D call. The V gene lost 4 bases and the J gene lost 12 bases, with 15 bases spanning the gap. The CDR3 length is 12 residues. Germline CDR1 and CDR2: MDHEN and SYDVKM. The full variable domain, completed using reference TRBV28 and TRBJ1-1, is DVKVTQSSRYLVKRTGEKVFLECVQDMDHENMFWYRQDPGLGLRLIYFSYDVKMKEKGDIPEGYSVSREKKERFSLILESASTNQTSMYLCASSYPGPGTFFGQGTRLTVV.

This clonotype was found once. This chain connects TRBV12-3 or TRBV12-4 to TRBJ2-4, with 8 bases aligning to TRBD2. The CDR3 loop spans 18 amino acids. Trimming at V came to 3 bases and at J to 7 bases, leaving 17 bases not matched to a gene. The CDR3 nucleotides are TGTGCCAGCAGTTTCAGCTCCCGGGCCTCGGGAGGGTCGAACATTCAGTACTTC. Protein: CASSFSSRASGGSNIQYF.

The CDR3 region is CSASPDHSGNTIYF. Here the CDR3 DNA reads TGCAGTGCTAGTCCAGATCACTCTGGAAACACCATATATTTT. The rearrangement uses TRBV20-1 and TRBJ1-3; D gene uncertain. V was clipped by 3 bases and J by 0 bases, with 9 bases between them. There are 14 residues in the CDR3. Germline loops: CDR1 DFQATT, CDR2 SNEGSKA (reference sequence).

The CDR3 DNA reads TGTGCCAGCAGATTACAGGGATCTAACTATGGCTACACCTTC. Amino acids: CASRLQGSNYGYTF. The gene calls are TRBV12-3 or TRBV12-4 and TRBJ1-2, with D possibly being TRBD1 (6 bases). V lost 6 bases, J lost 0 bases, and 11 bases lay in between. CDR3 length: 14 amino acids.

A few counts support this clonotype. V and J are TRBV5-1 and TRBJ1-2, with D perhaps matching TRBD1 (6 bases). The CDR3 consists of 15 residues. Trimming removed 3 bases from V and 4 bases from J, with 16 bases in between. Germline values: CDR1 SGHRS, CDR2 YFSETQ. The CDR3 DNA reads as TGCGCCAGCAGCTCGCCCGACACAGGGACCTATGGCTACACCTTC. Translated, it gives CASSSPDTGTYGYTF.

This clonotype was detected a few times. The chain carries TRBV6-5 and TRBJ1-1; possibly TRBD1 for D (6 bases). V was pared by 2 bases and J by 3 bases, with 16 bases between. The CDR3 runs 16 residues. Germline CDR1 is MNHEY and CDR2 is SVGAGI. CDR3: CASSYTWGQGDTEAFF. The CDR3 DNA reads TGTGCCAGCAGTTACACGTGGGGGCAGGGAGACACTGAAGCTTTCTTT.

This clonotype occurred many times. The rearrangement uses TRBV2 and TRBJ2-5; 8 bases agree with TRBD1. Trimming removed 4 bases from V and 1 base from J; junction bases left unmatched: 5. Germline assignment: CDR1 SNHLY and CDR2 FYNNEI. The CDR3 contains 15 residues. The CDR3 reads CASSVDRGRQETQYF. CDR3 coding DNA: TGTGCCAGCAGTGTAGACAGGGGCCGCCAAGAGACCCAGTACTTC.

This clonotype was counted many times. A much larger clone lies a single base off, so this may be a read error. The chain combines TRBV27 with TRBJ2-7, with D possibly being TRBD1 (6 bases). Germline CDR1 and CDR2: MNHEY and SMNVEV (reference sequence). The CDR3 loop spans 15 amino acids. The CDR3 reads CAGSSQGILRYEQYF. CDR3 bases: TGTGCCGGCAGTTCACAGGGAATCTTACGGTACGAGCAGTACTTC.

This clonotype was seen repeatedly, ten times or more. The CDR3 DNA sequence: TGTGCCAGCAGCTCCCGATTAGGTGCCGAGCAGTACTTC. It is translated as CASSSRLGAEQYF. This chain connects TRBV12-3 or TRBV12-4 to TRBJ2-7; no definite D call. This CDR3 has 13 amino acids. The V end lost 6 bases, the J end lost 6 bases, and 15 bases lay between the germline ends.

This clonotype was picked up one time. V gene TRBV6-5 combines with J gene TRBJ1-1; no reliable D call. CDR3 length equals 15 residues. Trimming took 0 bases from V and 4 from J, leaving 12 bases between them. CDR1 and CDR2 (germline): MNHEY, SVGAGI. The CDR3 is CASSYSLGLGTEAFF. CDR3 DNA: TGTGCCAGCAGTTACTCCCTCGGACTGGGCACTGAAGCTTTCTTT.

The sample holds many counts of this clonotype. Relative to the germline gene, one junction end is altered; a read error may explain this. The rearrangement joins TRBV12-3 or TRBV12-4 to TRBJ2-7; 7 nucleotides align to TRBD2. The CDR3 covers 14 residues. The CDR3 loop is CASILAGSSYEQYF. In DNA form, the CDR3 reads TGTGCCAGCATTTTAGCGGGTAGCTCCTACGAGCAGTACTTC.

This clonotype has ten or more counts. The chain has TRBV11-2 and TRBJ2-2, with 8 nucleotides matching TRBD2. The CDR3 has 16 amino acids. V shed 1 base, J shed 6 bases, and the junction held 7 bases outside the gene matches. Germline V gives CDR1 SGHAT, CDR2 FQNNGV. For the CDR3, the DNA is TGTGCCAGCAGCTTAGTGGCGGGGGGATTTTCCGGGGAGCTGTTTTTT. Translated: CASSLVAGGFSGELFF.

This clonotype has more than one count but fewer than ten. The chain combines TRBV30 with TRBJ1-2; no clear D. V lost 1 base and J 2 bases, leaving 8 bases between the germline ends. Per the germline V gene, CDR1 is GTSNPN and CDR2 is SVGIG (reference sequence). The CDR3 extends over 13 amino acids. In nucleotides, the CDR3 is TGTGCCTGGAGTGATGAAACCAACTATGGCTACACCTTC. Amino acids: CAWSDETNYGYTF. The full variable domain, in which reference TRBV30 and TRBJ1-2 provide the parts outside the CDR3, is SQTIHQWPATLVQPVGSPLSLECTVEGTSNPNLYWYRQAAGRGLQLLFYSVGIGQISSEVPQNLSASRPQDRQFILSSKKLLLSDSGFYLCAWSDETNYGYTFGSGTRLTVV.

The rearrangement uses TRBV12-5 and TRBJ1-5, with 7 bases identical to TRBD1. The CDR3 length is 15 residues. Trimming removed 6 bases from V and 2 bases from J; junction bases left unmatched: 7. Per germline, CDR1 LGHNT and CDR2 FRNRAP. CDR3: CASGLDRLGNQPQHF. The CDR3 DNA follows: TGTGCTAGTGGCCTGGACAGGCTGGGCAATCAGCCCCAGCATTTT.